Listed below are T cell receptor beta chains from one sample, sequenced in a study of T cell changes during pregnancy in multiple sclerosis. This table comes from immunoSEQ multiplex PCR, and its TCRdb copy is limited to in-frame clones, with some not included. Here the sample spans some 80,000 clones, around 96% being singletons. The input for sequencing was peripheral blood, taken in the second trimester of pregnancy. These receptor sequences come from a female donor with multiple sclerosis, enrolled in a pregnancy study. CDR3s include the opening cysteine and the closing phenylalanine or tryptophan. The D gene is left open where the match is weak. Only some rows state a clone size, as once, few, many or a class for expanded clones.

D gene,V gene,J gene,clone size,CDR3 DNA,CDR3 protein
TRBD1,TRBV9,TRBJ1-5,.,TGTGCCAGCAGCGCGGGACAGGGGAATCAGCCCCAGCATTTT,CASSAGQGNQPQHF
.,TRBV27,TRBJ1-1,once,TGTGCCAGCAGTTTCGGAGGGAATGAAGCTTTCTTT,CASSFGGNEAFF
.,TRBV27,TRBJ1-1,.,TGTGCCAGCAGTTTATTTAATACAGGCTTTGAAGCTTTCTTT,CASSLFNTGFEAFF
.,TRBV4-2,TRBJ2-2,.,TGTGCCAGCAGCCAGCAGGGTCCTAGGCAGGGCACCGGGGAGCTGTTTTTT,CASSQQGPRQGTGELFF
TRBD2,TRBV7-8,TRBJ2-1,.,TGTGCCAGCAACGTGGGGCGGGGGGTTGTCTATGAGCAGTTCTTC,CASNVGRGVVYEQFF
.,TRBV19,TRBJ2-7,.,TGTGCCAGTAGCCACGCGGGTCTGGGTCCCTACGAGCAGTACTTC,CASSHAGLGPYEQYF
.,TRBV7-8,TRBJ1-1,.,TGTGCCAGCAGCTCACGAGGATGGGGCCAAGCTTTCTTT,CASSSRGWGQAFF
.,TRBV10-2,TRBJ1-5,.,TGCGCCAGCAGTGAGCCCACAGGGTCCCAGCATTTT,CASSEPTGSQHF
TRBD2,TRBV7-6,TRBJ2-1,.,TGTGCCAGCAGCCCATCCCGGACTAGCGGTTCCAATGAGCAGTTCTTC,CASSPSRTSGSNEQFF
.,TRBV28,TRBJ2-1,.,TGTGCCAGCAGTACCGGAGGGTACAATGAGCAGTTCTTC,CASSTGGYNEQFF
TRBD2,TRBV18,TRBJ2-1,once,TGTGCCAGCTCACTTAGCGGGAGCTCCTACAATGAGCAGTTCTTC,CASSLSGSSYNEQFF
.,TRBV30,TRBJ1-4,.,TGTGCCTGGAGTCGGGAGACCCTAACTAATGAAAAACTGTTTTTT,CAWSRETLTNEKLFF
.,TRBV7-2,TRBJ2-7,.,TGTGCCAGCAGCGTAACCCCCGCGTCCTACGAGCAGTACTTC,CASSVTPASYEQYF